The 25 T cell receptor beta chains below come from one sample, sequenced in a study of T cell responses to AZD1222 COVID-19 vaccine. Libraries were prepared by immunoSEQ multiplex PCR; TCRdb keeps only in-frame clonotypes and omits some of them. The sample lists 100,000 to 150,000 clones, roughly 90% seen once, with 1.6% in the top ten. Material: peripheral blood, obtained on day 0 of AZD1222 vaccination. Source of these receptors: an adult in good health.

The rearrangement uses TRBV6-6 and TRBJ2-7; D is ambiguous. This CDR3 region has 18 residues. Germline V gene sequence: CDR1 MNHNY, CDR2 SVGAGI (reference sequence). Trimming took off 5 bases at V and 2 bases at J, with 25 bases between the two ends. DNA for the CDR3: TGTGCCAGCAGTCCCATTATGGCTCCCCTTCTTTGGACCTACGAGCAGTACTTC. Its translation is CASSPIMAPLLWTYEQYF.

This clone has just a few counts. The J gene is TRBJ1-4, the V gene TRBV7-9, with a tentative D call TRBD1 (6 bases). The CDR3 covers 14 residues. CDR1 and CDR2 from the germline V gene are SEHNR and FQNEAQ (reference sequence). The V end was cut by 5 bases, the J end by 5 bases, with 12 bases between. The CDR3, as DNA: TGTGCCAGCAGCAAGCGGCAGGGGAATGAAAAACTGTTTTTT. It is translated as CASSKRQGNEKLFF.

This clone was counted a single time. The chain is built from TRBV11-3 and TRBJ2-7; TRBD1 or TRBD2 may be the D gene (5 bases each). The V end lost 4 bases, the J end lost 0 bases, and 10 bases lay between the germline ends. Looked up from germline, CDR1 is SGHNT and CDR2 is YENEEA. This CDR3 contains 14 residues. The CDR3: CASSSGTGSYEQYF. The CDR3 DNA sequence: TGTGCCAGCAGCTCTGGGACGGGCTCCTACGAGCAGTACTTC.

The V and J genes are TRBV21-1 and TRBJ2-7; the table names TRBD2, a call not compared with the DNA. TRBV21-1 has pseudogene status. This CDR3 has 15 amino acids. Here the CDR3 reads CASSRRPGNSYEQYF. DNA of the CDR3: TGTGCCAGCAGCCGGAGGCCGGGAAACTCCTACGAGCAGTACTTC.

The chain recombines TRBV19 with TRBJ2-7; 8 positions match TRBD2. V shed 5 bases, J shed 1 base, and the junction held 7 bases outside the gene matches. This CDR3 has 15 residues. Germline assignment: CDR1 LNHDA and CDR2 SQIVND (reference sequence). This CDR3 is CASSRPSGGSYEQYF. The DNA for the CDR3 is TGTGCCAGTAGTCGTCCCAGCGGGGGATCCTACGAGCAGTACTTC.

Here the CDR3 DNA reads TGTGCCAGTAGTTTTGCAGGGTGGAAGGCAGAGACCCAGTACTTC. This translates into CASSFAGWKAETQYF. The rearrangement links TRBV19 to TRBJ2-5; D is perhaps TRBD1 (5 bases). Trimming removed 5 bases from V and 4 bases from J, with 17 bases in between. Per germline, CDR1 LNHDA and CDR2 SQIVND (reference sequence). There are 15 residues in the CDR3.

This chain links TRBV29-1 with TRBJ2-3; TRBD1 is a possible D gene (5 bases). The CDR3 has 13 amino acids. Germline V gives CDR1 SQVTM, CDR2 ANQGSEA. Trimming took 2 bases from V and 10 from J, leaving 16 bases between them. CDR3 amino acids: CSVESDSPLSQYF. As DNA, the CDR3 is TGCAGCGTTGAAAGCGACAGCCCCCTATCGCAGTATTTT.

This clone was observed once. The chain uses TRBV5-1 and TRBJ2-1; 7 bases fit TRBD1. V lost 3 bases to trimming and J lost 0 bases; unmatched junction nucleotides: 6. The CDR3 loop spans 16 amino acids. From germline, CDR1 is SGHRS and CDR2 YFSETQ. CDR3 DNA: TGCGCCAGCAGCTGGGGACAGCGGAGCTCCTACAATGAGCAGTTCTTC. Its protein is CASSWGQRSSYNEQFF.

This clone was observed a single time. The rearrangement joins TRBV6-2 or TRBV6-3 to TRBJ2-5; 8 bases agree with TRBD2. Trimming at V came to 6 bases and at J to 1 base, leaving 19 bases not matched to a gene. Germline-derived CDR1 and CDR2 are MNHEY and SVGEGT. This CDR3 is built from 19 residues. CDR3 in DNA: TGTGCCAGCAGCCTTCCCCTGGACGGAGCCCGGGGGGGCCAAGAGACCCAGTACTTC. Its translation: CASSLPLDGARGGQETQYF.

As DNA, the CDR3 is TGTGCCAGTAGTATAGAAAGTTTCCAGGGGCGGAAAAATCTGAACACTGAAGCTTTCTTT. Residues: CASSIESFQGRKNLNTEAFF. The chain couples TRBV19 to TRBJ1-1, with D tentatively TRBD1 (6 bases). Trimming took 0 bases from V and 0 from J, leaving 23 bases between them. Germline V lookup: CDR1 LNHDA, CDR2 SQIVND (reference sequence). The CDR3 has 20 residues.

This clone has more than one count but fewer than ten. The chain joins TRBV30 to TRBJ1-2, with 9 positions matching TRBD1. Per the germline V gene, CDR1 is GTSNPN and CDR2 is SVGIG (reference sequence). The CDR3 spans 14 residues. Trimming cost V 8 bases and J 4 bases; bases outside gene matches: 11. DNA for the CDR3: TGTGCCGGACTCCCGGGACAGGGAATCTATGGCTACACCTTC. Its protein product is CAGLPGQGIYGYTF.

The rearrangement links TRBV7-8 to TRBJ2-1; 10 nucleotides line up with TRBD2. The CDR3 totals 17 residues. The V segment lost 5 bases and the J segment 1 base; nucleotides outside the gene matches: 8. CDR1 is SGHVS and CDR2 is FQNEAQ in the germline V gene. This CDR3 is CASSTLAGGPSYNEQFF. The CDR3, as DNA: TGTGCCAGCAGCACCTTAGCGGGGGGCCCTTCCTACAATGAGCAGTTCTTC.

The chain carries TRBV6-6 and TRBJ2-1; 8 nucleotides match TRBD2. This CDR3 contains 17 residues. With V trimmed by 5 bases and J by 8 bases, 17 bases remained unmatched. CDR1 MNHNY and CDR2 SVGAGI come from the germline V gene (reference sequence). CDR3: CASSRPGGLRREDEQFF. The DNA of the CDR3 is TGTGCCAGCAGTCGCCCCGGGGGACTTAGGCGGGAGGATGAGCAGTTCTTC.

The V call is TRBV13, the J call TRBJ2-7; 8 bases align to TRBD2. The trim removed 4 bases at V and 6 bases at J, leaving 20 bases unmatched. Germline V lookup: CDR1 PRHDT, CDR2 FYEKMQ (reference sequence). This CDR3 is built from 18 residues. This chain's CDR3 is CASSSGGGIGPQGGEQYF. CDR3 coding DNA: TGTGCCAGCAGCTCCGGGGGGGGGATCGGCCCCCAAGGTGGCGAGCAGTACTTC.

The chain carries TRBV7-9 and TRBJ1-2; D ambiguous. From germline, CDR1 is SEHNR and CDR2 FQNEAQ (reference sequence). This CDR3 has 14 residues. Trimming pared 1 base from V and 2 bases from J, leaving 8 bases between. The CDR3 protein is CASSLDAGNYGYTF. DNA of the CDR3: TGTGCCAGCAGCTTAGACGCCGGGAACTATGGCTACACCTTC. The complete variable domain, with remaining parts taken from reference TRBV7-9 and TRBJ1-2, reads DTGVSQNPRHKITKRGQNVTFRCDPISEHNRLYWYRQTLGQGPEFLTYFQNEAQLEKSRLLSDRFSAERPKGSFSTLEIQRTEQGDSAMYLCASSLDAGNYGYTFGSGTRLTVV.

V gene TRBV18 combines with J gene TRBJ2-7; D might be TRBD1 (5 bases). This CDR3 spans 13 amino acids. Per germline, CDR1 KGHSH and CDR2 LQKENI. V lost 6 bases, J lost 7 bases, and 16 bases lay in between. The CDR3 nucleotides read TGTGCCAGCTCCCTCGGTGGGTCAGGGGAGCAGTACTTC. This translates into CASSLGGSGEQYF.

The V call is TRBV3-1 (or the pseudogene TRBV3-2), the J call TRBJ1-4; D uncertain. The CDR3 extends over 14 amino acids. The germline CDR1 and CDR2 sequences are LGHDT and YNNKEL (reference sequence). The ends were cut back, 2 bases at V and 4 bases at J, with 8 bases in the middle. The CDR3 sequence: CASSQRASNEKLFF. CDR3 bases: TGTGCCAGCAGCCAAAGGGCGAGTAATGAAAAACTGTTTTTT.

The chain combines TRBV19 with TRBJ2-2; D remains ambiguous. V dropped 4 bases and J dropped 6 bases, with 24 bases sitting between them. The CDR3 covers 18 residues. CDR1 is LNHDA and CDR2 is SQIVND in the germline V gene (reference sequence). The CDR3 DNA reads TGTGCCAGTAGTACGTCCCGGGCACCAGGCCGTAGTGCCGGGGAGCTGTTTTTT. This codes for CASSTSRAPGRSAGELFF.

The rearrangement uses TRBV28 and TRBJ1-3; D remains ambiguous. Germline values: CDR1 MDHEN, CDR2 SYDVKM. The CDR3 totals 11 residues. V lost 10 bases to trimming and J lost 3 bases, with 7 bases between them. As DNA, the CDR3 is TGTGCCACCTACAATGGAAACACCATATATTTT. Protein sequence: CATYNGNTIYF.

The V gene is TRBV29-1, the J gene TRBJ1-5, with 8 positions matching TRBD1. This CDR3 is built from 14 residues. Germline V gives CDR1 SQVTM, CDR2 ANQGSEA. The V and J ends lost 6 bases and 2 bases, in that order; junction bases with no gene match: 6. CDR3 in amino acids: CSVAGQGGNQPQHF. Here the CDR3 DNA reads TGCAGCGTCGCAGGACAGGGTGGCAATCAGCCCCAGCATTTT.

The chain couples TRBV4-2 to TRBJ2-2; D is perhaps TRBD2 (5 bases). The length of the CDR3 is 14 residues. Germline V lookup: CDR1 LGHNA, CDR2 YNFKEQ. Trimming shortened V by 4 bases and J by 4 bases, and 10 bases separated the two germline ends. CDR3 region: CASSLLASTGELFF. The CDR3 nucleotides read TGTGCCAGCAGCCTGCTAGCCAGCACCGGGGAGCTGTTTTTT.

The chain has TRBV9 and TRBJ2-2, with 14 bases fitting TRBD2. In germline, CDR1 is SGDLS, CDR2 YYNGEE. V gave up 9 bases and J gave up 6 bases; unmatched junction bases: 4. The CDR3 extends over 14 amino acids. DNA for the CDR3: TGTGCCACTGAGACTAGCGGGAGGGCCGGGGAGCTGTTTTTT. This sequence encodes CATETSGRAGELFF.

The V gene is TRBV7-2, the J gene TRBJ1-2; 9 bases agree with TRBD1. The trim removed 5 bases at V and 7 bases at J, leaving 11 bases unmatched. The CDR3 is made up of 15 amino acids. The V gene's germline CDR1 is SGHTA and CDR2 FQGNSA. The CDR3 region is CASSGRTGVSSGYTF. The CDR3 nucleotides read TGTGCCAGCAGCGGAAGGACAGGGGTTTCCTCTGGCTACACCTTC.

For the CDR3, the DNA is TGTGCCAGTAGTCCGCCGCGGCAGTGGGACCAGCCCCAGCATTTT. This sequence encodes CASSPPRQWDQPQHF. The chain recombines TRBV19 with TRBJ1-5, with TRBD1 as a possible D gene (5 bases). This CDR3 comprises 15 residues. Germline V gene lookup returns CDR1 LNHDA and CDR2 SQIVND (reference sequence). V dropped 5 bases and J dropped 7 bases, with 18 bases sitting between them.

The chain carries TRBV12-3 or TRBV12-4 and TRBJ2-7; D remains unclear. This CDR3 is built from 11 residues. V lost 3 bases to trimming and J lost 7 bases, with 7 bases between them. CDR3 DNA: TGTGCCAGCAGTTTTGGTGGGGAGCAGTACTTC. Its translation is CASSFGGEQYF.